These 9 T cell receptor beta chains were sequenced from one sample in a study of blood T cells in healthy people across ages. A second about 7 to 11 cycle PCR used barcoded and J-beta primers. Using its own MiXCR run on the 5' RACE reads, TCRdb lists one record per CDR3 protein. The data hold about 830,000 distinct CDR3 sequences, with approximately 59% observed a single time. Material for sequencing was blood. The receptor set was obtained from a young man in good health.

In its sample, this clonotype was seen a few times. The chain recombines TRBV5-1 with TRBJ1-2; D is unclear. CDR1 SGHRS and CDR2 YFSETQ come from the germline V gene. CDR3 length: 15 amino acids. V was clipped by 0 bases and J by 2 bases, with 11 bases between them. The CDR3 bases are TGCGCCAGCAGCTTGGGGTCAGCCGACAACTATGGCTACACCTTC. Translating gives CASSLGSADNYGYTF. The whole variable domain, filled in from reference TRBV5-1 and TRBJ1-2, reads KAGVTQTPRYLIKTRGQQVTLSCSPISGHRSVSWYQQTPGQGLQFLFEYFSETQRNKGNFPGRFSGRQFSNSRSEMNVSTLELGDSALYLCASSLGSADNYGYTFGSGTRLTVV.

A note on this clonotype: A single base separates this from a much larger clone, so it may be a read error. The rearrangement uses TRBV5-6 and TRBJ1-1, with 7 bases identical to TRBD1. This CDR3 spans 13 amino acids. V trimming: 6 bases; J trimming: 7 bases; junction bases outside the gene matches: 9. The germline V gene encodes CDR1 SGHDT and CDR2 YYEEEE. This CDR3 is CASTLTGADEAFF. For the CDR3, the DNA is TGTGCCAGCACACTAACAGGGGCCGATGAAGCTTTCTTT.

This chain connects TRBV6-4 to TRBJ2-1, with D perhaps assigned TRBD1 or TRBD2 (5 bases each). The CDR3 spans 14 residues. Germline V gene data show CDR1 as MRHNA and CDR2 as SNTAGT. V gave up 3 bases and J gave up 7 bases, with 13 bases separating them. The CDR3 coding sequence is TGTGCCAGCAGTGAAGACATTTGGGGGAATGAGCAGTTCTTC. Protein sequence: CASSEDIWGNEQFF.

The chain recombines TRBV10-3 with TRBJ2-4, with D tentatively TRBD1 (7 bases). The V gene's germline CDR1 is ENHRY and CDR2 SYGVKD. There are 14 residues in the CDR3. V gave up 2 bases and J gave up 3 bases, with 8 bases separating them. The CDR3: CAISEQGGKNIQYF. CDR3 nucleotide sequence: TGTGCCATCAGTGAGCAGGGGGGCAAAAACATTCAGTACTTC.

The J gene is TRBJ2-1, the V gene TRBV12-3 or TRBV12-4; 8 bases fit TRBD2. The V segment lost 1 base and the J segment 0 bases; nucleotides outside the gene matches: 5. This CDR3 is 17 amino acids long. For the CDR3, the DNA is TGTGCCAGCAGTTTAGGGTCGGGGGGGGGCTCCTACAATGAGCAGTTCTTC. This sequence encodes CASSLGSGGGSYNEQFF.

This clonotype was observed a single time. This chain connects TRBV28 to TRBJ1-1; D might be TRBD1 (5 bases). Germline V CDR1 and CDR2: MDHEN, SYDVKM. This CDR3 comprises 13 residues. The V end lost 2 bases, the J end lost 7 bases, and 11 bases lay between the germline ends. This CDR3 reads CASSLTGALEAFF. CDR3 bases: TGTGCCAGCAGTTTAACCGGGGCGCTTGAAGCTTTCTTT.

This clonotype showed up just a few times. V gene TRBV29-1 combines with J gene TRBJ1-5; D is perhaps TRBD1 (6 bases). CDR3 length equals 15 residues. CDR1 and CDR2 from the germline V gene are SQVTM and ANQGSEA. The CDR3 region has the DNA TGCATCCTAGGCCCCTGGACAGAGAGCAATCAGCCCCAGCATTTT. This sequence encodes CILGPWTESNQPQHF.

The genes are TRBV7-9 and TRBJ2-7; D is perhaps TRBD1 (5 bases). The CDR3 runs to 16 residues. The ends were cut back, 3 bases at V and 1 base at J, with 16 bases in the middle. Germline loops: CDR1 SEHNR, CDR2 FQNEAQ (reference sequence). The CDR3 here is CASSLAGRGTSYEQYF. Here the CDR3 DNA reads TGTGCCAGCAGCTTGGCCGGTAGGGGAACGTCCTACGAGCAGTACTTC.

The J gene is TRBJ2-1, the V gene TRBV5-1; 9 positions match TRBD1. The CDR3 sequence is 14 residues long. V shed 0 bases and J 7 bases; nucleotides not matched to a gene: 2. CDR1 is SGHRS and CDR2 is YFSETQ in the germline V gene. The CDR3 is CASSLDGTGNEQFF. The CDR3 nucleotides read TGCGCCAGCAGCTTGGATGGGACAGGGAATGAGCAGTTCTTC.